These 9 T cell receptor beta chains were sequenced from one sample in a study of T cells in Graves' hyperthyroidism and ophthalmopathy (dated by TCRdb to about 2019). Library method: multiplex PCR. The reads were generated on an Illumina HiSeq 2000. The TCR beta CDR3 regions were amplified from RNA transcripts. A first-round RT-PCR of the TCR CDR3 used the HTBI primer set with the Qiagen OneStep RT-PCR kit. Starting from the raw public reads, TCRdb applied fastp trimming at Q25, assembled clones with MiXCR and retained in-frame beta chains. For every CDR3 protein sequence, its rows merge into one entry that carries the most common genes and DNA. This sample is represented by 400,000 to 450,000 distinct CDR3 sequences; 14% to 15% of them were singletons. The ten largest account for less than 15% of the sample. Sequencing was done on a sample of blood. The receptor source for this set is a young man with Graves' ophthalmopathy.

This clonotype was found many times. J is TRBJ2-5 and V is TRBV7-9; possibly TRBD1 or TRBD2 for D (5 bases each). Deletions cut 6 bases from V and 9 bases from J, with 20 bases between. The V gene's germline CDR1 is SEHNR and CDR2 FQNEAQ (reference sequence). The CDR3 spans 14 residues. In DNA form, the CDR3 reads TGTGCCAGCAGATTCGGGACGGCCGGTTGGCCCCAGTACTTC. This gives the protein CASRFGTAGWPQYF.

Many counts were recorded for this clonotype. The V and J genes are TRBV7-3 and TRBJ2-1; a weak D match, TRBD1 (6 bases). Germline V CDR1 and CDR2: SGHTA, FQGTGA. The V end lost 5 bases, the J end lost 3 bases, and 14 bases lay between the germline ends. The CDR3 consists of 15 residues. The CDR3 loop reads CASSLLRTDYNEQFF. The CDR3 DNA is TGTGCCAGCAGCCTATTACGGACAGACTACAATGAGCAGTTCTTC.

This clonotype came up many times. This sequence joins TRBV20-1 and TRBJ2-2, with 7 bases matching TRBD1. The CDR3 has 17 residues. The junction had 7 bases not matched to a gene; V was cut back by 0 bases and J by 0 bases. CDR1 and CDR2 from the germline V gene are DFQATT and SNEGSKA (reference sequence). For the CDR3, the DNA is TGCAGTGCTAGAGATTGGGCCAGGGGGACGAACACCGGGGAGCTGTTTTTT. Amino acid sequence: CSARDWARGTNTGELFF.

As to this clonotype: With a much larger clone just one base away, this may be a read error. V is TRBV7-6 and J is TRBJ2-7; TRBD2 matches 7 bases. After removal of 2 bases from V and 7 bases from J, the junction contained 14 bases not matched to a gene. The CDR3 is 16 residues long. Per the germline V gene, CDR1 is SGHVS and CDR2 is FNYEAQ. CDR3: CASSLQLPLAGGEQYF. CDR3 bases: TGTGCCAGCAGCTTACAGCTGCCTTTAGCGGGCGGGGAGCAGTACTTC.

This clonotype was found a few times. This chain connects TRBV27 to TRBJ2-1; TRBD2 aligns across 11 bases. The CDR3 sequence is 15 residues long. J lost 8 bases, V lost 7 bases, and 10 bases had no gene match. From germline, CDR1 is MNHEY and CDR2 SMNVEV (reference sequence). As DNA, the CDR3 is TGTGCCAGCACTCAACTAGCGGGAGTCTTATATGAGCAGTTCTTC. Translating gives CASTQLAGVLYEQFF.

This clonotype was detected many times. This chain links TRBV3-1 with TRBJ2-3; no reliable D call. The V end lost 1 base, the J end lost 6 bases, and 11 bases lay between the germline ends. The germline gives CDR1 LGHDT, CDR2 YNNKEL (reference sequence). This CDR3 is 14 amino acids long. This CDR3 is CASSQGTASDTQYF. The CDR3 DNA reads as TGTGCCAGCAGCCAAGGGACCGCTTCCGATACGCAGTATTTT.

At least ten counts were recorded for this clonotype. The chain links TRBV7-8 to TRBJ2-5, with D possibly TRBD2 on 5 matching bases. The germline V and J ends were trimmed by 5 bases and 6 bases, with 16 bases remaining between them. Germline CDR1 reads SGHVS; CDR2 reads FQNEAQ. This CDR3 region has 14 residues. Here the CDR3 DNA reads TGTGCCAGCAGCCACCCTAGCATAAAAAAGACCCAGTACTTC. Translated, it gives CASSHPSIKKTQYF.

This clonotype has a count of ten or more. The V call is TRBV7-9, the J call TRBJ1-1; D not certain. This CDR3 region has 14 residues. V lost 3 bases and J 5 bases, leaving 13 bases between the germline ends. Germline CDR1 reads SEHNR; CDR2 reads FQNEAQ (reference sequence). The CDR3 loop reads CASSFPGLGTEAFF. CDR3 DNA sequence: TGTGCCAGCAGCTTCCCGGGCCTGGGTACTGAAGCTTTCTTT. The full variable domain, in which reference TRBV7-9 and TRBJ1-1 provide the parts outside the CDR3, is DTGVSQNPRHKITKRGQNVTFRCDPISEHNRLYWYRQTLGQGPEFLTYFQNEAQLEKSRLLSDRFSAERPKGSFSTLEIQRTEQGDSAMYLCASSFPGLGTEAFFGQGTRLTVV.

There are many counts of this clonotype. The chain combines TRBV6-2 or TRBV6-3 with TRBJ1-5; perhaps TRBD1 as D (5 bases). Per the germline V gene, CDR1 is MNHEY and CDR2 is SVGEGT. The CDR3 covers 13 residues. Trimming took 5 bases from V and 7 from J, leaving 12 bases between them. The CDR3 DNA reads as TGTGCCAGCAGTGACAGTGTGTGGCAGCCCCAGCATTTT. Translating it yields CASSDSVWQPQHF.